The source of this T cell receptor beta chain is a study of regulatory T cells in long-lasting Graves disease. The CDR3 is made up of 13 amino acids. Trimming removed 4 bases at V and 2 bases at J, with 8 bases between. Germline V gives CDR1 MDHEN, CDR2 SYDVKM. This clonotype was recorded at least ten times. What it binds is unknown. Study observations and caveats: With persistent disease, TRBV28, TRBJ1-2 and TRBJ2-5 were the favored segments.

Library construction for TCR beta used iRepertoire HTBI primers and Arm-PCR of CDR3 regions. MiXCR, applied by TCRdb to the multiplex PCR reads, yields one record per CDR3 protein. Seen here are 350,000 to 450,000 distinct CDR3 sequences, 16% observed once, and the top ten hold 25% to 30%. Time point here: newly diagnosed GD, antithyroid drugs for less than 3 months. Researchers made the TCR library from RNA that was extracted from PBMCs. This sample was shared with a second study, whose subject was T cells in Graves' hyperthyroidism and ophthalmopathy. From that study: Among thyroid clonotypes expanded above 0.001, most also appeared in blood. Separation of ophthalmopathy from stable hyperthyroidism was achieved by a 13 V-J model.

V and J are TRBV28 and TRBJ1-2, with D unresolved. The receptor was isolated from a man aged 35-49 years with Graves disease. This material consisted of peripheral blood mononuclear cells (PBMCs), taken at new diagnosis, from a patient treated with antithyroid drugs. The CDR3 here is CASSSSRNYGYTF. CDR3 sequence (DNA): TGTGCCAGCAGTTCAAGCCGCAACTATGGCTACACCTTC.